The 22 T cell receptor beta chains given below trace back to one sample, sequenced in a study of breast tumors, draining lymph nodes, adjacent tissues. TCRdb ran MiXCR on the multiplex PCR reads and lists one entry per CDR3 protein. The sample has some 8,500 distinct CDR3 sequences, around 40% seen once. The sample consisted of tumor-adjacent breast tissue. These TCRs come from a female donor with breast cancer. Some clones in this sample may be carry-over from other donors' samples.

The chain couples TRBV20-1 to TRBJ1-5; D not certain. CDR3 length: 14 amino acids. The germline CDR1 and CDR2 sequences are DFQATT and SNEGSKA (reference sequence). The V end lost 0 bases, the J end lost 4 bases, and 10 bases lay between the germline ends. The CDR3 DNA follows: TGCAGTGCTAGAGATGGGAGGGAAAATCAGCCCCAGCATTTT. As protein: CSARDGRENQPQHF.

The CDR3 protein is CATSRGLAGDGEQYF. DNA for the CDR3: TGTGCCACCAGCAGAGGACTAGCGGGAGATGGAGAGCAGTACTTC. The chain links TRBV15 to TRBJ2-7; 12 bases agree with TRBD2. The germline V gene has CDR1 LNHNV and CDR2 YYDKDF (reference sequence). The CDR3 runs 15 residues. The V segment lost 1 base and the J segment 7 bases; nucleotides outside the gene matches: 5.

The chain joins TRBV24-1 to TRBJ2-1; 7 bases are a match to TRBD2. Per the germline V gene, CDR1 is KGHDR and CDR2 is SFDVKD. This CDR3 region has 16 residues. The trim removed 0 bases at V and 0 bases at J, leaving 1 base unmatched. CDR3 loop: CATSDLTGGSYNEQFF. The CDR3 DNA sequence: TGTGCCACCAGTGATTTGACGGGGGGCTCCTACAATGAGCAGTTCTTC.

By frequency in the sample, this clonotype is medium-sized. DNA of the CDR3: TGTGCCAGCACCGTGGACGGACACGAGCAGTACTTC. It encodes CASTVDGHEQYF. The rearrangement links TRBV7-9 to TRBJ2-7; D gene uncertain. Germline CDR1 is SEHNR and CDR2 is FQNEAQ (reference sequence). The CDR3 is made up of 12 amino acids. Deletions cut 7 bases from V and 5 bases from J, with 12 bases between.

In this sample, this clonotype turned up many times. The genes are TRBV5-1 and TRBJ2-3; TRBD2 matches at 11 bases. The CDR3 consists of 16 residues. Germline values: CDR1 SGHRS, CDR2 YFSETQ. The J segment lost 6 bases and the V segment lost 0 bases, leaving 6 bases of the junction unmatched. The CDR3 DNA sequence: TGCGCCAGCAGCTTGGCCACTAGCGGGAGACGGGATACGCAGTATTTT. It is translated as CASSLATSGRRDTQYF.

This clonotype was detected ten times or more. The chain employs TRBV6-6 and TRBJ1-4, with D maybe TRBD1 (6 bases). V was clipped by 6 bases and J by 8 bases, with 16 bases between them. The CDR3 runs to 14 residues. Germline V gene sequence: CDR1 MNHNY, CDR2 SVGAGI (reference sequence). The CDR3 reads CASRTEGVGEKLFF. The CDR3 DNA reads TGTGCCAGCAGAACCGAGGGGGTAGGAGAAAAACTGTTTTTT.

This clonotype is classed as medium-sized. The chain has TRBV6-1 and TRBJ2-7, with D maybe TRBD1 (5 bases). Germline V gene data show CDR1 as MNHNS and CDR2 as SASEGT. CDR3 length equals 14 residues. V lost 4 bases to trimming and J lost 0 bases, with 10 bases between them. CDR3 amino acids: CASSVTVSSYEQYF. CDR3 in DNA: TGTGCCAGCAGTGTGACAGTGAGCTCCTACGAGCAGTACTTC.

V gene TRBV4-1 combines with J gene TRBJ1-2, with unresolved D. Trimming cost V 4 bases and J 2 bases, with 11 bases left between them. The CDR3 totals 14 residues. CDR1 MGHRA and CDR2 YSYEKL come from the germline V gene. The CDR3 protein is CASSLPGSNYGYTF. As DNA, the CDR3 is TGCGCCAGCAGCCTCCCGGGTTCCAACTATGGCTACACCTTC.

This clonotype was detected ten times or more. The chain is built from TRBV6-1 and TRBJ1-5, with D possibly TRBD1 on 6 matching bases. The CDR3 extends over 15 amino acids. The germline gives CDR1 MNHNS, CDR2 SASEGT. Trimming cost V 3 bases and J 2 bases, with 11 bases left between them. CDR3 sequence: CASSEVRGRNQPQHF. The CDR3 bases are TGTGCCAGCAGTGAGGTTCGGGGGCGCAATCAGCCCCAGCATTTT.

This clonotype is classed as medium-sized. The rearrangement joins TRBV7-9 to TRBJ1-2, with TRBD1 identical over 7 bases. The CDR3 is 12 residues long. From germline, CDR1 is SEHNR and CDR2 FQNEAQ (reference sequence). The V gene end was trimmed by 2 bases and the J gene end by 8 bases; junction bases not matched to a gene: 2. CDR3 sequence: CASSLRGRGYTF. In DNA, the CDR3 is TGTGCCAGCAGCTTAAGGGGGCGCGGCTACACCTTC.

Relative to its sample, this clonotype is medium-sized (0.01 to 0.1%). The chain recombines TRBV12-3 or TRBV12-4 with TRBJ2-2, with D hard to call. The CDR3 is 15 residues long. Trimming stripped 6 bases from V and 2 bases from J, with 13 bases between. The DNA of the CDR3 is TGTGCCAGCAGCTCACAGAACTTTAACACCGGGGAGCTGTTTTTT. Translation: CASSSQNFNTGELFF.

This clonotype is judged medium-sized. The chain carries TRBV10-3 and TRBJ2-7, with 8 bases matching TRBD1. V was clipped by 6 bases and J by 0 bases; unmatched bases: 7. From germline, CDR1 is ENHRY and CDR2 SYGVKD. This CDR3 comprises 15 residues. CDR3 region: CAIRPDRGGSYEQYF. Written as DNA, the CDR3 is TGTGCCATCAGGCCCGACAGGGGTGGCTCCTACGAGCAGTACTTC.

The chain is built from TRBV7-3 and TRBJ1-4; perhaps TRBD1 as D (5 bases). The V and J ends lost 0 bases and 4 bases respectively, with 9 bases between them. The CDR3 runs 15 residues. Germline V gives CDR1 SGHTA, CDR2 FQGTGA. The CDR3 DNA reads TGTGCCAGCAGCTTAACGGGGGGAGGTAATGAAAAACTGTTTTTT. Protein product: CASSLTGGGNEKLFF.

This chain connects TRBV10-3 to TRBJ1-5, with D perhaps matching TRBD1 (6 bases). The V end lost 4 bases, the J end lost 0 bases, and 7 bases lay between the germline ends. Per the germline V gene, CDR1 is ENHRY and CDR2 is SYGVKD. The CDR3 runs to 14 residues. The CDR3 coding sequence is TGTGCCATCAGTGGGGACATTAGCAATCAGCCCCAGCATTTT. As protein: CAISGDISNQPQHF.

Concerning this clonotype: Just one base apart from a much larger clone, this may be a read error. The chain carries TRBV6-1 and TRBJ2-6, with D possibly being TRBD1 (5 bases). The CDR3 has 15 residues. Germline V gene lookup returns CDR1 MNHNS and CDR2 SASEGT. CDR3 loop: CASSPRGSGVNVLTF. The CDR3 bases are TGTGCCAGCAGTCCAAGGGGATCTGGGGTCAACGTCCTGACTTTC.

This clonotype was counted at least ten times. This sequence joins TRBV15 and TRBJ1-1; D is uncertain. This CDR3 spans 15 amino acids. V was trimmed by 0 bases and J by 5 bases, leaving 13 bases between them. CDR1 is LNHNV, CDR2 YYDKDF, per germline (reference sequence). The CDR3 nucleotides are TGTGCCACCAGCAGAGATGGAGGGTGGCGTACTGAAGCTTTCTTT. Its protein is CATSRDGGWRTEAFF.

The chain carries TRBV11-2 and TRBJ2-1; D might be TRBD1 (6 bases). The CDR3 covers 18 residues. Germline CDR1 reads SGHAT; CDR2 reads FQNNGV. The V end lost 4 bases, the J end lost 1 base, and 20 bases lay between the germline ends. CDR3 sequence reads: CASSSTAQGRRSYNEQFF. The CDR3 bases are TGTGCCAGCAGCTCCACTGCACAGGGTCGTAGGTCCTACAATGAGCAGTTCTTC. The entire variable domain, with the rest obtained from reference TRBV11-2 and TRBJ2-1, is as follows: EAGVAQSPRYKIIEKRQSVAFWCNPISGHATLYWYQQILGQGPKLLIQFQNNGVVDDSQLPKDRFSAERLKGVDSTLKIQPAKLEDSAVYLCASSSTAQGRRSYNEQFFGPGTRLTVL.

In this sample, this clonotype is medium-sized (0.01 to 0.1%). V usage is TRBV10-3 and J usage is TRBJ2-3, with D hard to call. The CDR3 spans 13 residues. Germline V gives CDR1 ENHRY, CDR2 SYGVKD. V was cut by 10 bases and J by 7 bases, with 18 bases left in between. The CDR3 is CATTPSLGNTQYF. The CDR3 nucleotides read TGTGCCACCACCCCCAGCCTTGGGAATACGCAGTATTTT.

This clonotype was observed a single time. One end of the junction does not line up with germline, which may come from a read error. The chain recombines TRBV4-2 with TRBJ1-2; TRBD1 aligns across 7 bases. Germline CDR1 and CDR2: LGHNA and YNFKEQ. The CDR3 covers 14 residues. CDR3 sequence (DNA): TGTGCCGGCAGCCAAGGGGGCCGCTACTATGGCTACACCTTC. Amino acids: CAGSQGGRYYGYTF.

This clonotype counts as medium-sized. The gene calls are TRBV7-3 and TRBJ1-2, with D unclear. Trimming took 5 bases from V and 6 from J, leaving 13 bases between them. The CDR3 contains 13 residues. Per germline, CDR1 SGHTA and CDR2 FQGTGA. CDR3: CASSPTHGHGYTF. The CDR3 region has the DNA TGTGCCAGCAGCCCCACCCACGGCCATGGCTACACCTTC.

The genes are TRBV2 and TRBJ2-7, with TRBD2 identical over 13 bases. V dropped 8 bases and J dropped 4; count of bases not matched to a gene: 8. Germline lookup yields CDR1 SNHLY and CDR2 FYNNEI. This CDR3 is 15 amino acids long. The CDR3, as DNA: TGTGCCAGCTCCCTCGGGACTAGCGGGAAGTACGAGCAGTACTTC. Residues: CASSLGTSGKYEQYF.

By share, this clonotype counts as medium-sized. CDR3 amino acids: CASSLNVGGYNEQFF. The CDR3 region has the DNA TGTGCCAGCAGCCTCAACGTCGGTGGGTACAATGAGCAGTTCTTC. V and J are TRBV2 and TRBJ2-1, with unresolved D. This CDR3 region has 15 residues. With 6 bases removed from V and 4 bases from J, the gap between germline ends came to 16 bases. CDR1 and CDR2 from the germline V gene are SNHLY and FYNNEI.